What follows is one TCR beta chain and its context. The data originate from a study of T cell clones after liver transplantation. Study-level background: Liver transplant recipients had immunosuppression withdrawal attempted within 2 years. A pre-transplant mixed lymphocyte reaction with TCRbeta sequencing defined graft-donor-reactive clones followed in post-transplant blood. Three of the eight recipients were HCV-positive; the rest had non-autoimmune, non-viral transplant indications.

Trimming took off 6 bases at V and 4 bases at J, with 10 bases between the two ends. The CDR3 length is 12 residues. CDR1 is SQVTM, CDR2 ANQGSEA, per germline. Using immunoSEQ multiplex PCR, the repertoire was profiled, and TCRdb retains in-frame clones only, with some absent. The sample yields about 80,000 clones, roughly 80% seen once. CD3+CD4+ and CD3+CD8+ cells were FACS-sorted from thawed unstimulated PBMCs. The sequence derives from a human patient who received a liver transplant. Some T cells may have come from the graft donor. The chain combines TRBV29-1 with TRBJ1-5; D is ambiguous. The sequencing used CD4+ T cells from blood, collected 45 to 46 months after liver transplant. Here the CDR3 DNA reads TGCAGCGTGGCTGAATGGAATCAGCCCCAGCATTTT. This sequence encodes CSVAEWNQPQHF.